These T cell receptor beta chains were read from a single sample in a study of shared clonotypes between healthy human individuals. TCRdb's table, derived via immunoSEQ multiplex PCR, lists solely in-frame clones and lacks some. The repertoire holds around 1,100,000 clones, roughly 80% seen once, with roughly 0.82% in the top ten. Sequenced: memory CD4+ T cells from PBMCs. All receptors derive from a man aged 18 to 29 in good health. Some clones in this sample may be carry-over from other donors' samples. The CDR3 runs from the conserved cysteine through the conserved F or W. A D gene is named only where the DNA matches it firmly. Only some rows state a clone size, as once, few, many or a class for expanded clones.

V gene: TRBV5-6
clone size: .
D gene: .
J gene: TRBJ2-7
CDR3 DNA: TGTGCCAGCAGCTTGGTTAGGGGCAGCTACGAGCAGTACTTC
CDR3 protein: CASSLVRGSYEQYF

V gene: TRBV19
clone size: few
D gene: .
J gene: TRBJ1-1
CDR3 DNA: TGTGCCAGTAGTAGGGGAACCGGGAAGGAGGCTTTCTTT
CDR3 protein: CASSRGTGKEAFF

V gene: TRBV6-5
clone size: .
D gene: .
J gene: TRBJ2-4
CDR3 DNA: TGTGCCAGCAGCCGCCAGGGGAAAAACATTCAGTACTTC
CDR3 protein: CASSRQGKNIQYF

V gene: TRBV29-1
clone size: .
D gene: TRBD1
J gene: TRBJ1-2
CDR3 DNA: TGCAGCGTTGGAGATCCACAGGGGGCGTCCGGCTACACCTTC
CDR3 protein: CSVGDPQGASGYTF

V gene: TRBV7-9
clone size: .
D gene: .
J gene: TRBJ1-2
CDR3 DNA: TGTGCCAGCAGCCCCCGTGGGTCCTCAGGTGGAAGCTATGGCTACACCTTC
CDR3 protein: CASSPRGSSGGSYGYTF

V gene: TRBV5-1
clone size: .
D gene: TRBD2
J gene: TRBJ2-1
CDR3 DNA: TGCGCCAGCAGCTTGTTCCCGGGACTAGCGGCCAATGAGCAGTTCTTC
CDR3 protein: CASSLFPGLAANEQFF

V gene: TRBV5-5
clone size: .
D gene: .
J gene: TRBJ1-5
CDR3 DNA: TGTGCCAGCAGCAAGGACCCCCAAGCGCAGCCCCAGCATTTT
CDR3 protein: CASSKDPQAQPQHF

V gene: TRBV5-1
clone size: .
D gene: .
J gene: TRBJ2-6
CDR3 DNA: TGCGCCAGCAGCTTGGATGGAAGCGCTGGGGCCAACGTCCTGACTTTC
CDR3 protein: CASSLDGSAGANVLTF

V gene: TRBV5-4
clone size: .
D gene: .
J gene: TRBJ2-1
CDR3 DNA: TGTGCCAGCAGCCTGGGGCCCGGCGGCAATGAGCAGTTCTTC
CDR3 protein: CASSLGPGGNEQFF

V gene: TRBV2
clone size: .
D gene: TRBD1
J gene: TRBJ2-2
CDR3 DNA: TGTGCCAGCACCTTCGACCCCCGGAGACAGGGGTACACCGGGGAGCTGTTTTTT
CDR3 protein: CASTFDPRRQGYTGELFF

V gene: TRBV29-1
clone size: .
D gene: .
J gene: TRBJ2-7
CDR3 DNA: TGCAGCGTCGGCTCAGGGTCCTCCTACGAGCAGTACTTC
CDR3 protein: CSVGSGSSYEQYF

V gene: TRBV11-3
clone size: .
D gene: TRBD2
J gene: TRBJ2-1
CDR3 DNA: TGTGCCAGCAGCCCCGGACTAGCGGGAGGGCCAGAACATGAGCAGTTCTTC
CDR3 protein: CASSPGLAGGPEHEQFF

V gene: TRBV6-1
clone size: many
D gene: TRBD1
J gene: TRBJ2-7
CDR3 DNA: TGTGCCAGCAGGGACCCGGGACAGGTCTACGAGCAGTACTTC
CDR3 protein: CASRDPGQVYEQYF

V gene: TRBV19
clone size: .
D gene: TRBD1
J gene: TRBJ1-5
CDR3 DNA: TGTGCCAGTACCCCGGGACAGGCGTATCAGCCCCAGCATTTT
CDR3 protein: CASTPGQAYQPQHF

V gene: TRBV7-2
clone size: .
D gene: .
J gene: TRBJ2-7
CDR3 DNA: TGTGCCAGCAGCTTAGCCCAGGGCCCCCACGAGCAGTACTTC
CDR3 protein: CASSLAQGPHEQYF